This T cell receptor beta chain emerged from a study of blood T cell repertoires in COVID-19. CDR1 and CDR2 from the germline V gene are SGHAT and FQNNGV. Germline trimming cut 8 bases from V and 4 bases from J; bases unmatched to any gene: 9. The CDR3 is made up of 15 amino acids. Per the original data handling: Nucleated cell counts were estimated from reference gene primer amplification. Using immunoSEQ multiplex PCR, the repertoire was profiled, and TCRdb retains in-frame clones only, with some absent. D and trimming come from the DNA, and the V and J calls and clone size come from that table. The sample contains 200,000 to 250,000 clones, around 90% of which appear only once.

The rearrangement uses TRBV11-2 and TRBJ2-3, with TRBD2 identical over 10 bases. The origin of this receptor is a man between 25 and 39 years old in a cohort exposed to, infected with or recovered from COVID-19 (not recorded which). The sample comprised PBMCs or T cells enriched from blood (not recorded which). In nucleotides, the CDR3 is TGTGCCAGCGGACAGCGGGAGGGCCTCGCAGATACGCAGTATTTT. It specifies CASGQREGLADTQYF.